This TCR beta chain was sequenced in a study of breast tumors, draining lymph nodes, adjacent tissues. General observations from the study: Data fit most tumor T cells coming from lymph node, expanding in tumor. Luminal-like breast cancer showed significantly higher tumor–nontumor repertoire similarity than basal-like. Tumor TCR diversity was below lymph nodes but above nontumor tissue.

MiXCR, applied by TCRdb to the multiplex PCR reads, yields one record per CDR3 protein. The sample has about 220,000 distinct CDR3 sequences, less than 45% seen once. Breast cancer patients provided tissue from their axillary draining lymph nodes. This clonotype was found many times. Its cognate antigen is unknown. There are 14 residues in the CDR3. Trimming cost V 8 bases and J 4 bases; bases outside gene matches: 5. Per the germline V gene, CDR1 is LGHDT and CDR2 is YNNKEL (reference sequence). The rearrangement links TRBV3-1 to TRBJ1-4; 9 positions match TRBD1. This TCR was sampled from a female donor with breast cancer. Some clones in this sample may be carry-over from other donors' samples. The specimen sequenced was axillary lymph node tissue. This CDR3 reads CASSPGQGNEKLFF. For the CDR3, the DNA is TGTGCCAGCTCACCGGGACAGGGTAATGAAAAACTGTTTTTT. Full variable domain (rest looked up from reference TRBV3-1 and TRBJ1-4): DTAVSQTPKYLVTQMGNDKSIKCEQNLGHDTMYWYKQDSKKFLKIMFSYNNKELIINETVPNRFSPKSPDKAHLNLHINSLELGDSAVYFCASSPGQGNEKLFFGSGTQLSVL.